These 22 T cell receptor beta chains were all obtained from the same sample, sequenced in a study of T cell repertoires in aging, cancer and after chemotherapy (dated 2019 in TCRdb). TCR beta rearrangements were amplified from genomic DNA extracted from peripheral blood rather than from sorted cells or RNA. The sample was run on an Illumina MiSeq. Rearranged TRB sequences spanning V, D and J segments were amplified in a multiplex touch-down PCR with a mixed TRB-A/B primer pool. TCRdb trimmed the raw reads at Q25, called clones with MiXCR and kept productive beta chains. Records with the same CDR3 protein are collapsed into one entry carrying the most frequent genes and DNA. For this sample the table gives 6,700 or so distinct CDR3 sequences, of which approximately 22% were detected only once. The ten biggest clones cover 8.5% to 10% of the sample. The specimen sequenced was blood. All receptors come from a human donor with a blood cancer.

V is TRBV12-3 or TRBV12-4 and J is TRBJ2-7; no reliable D call. The V end lost 3 bases, the J end lost 6 bases, and 12 bases lay between the germline ends. The CDR3 spans 13 residues. CDR3 DNA sequence: TGTGCCAGCAGTTTCTTCACCTTCAGCGAGCAGTACTTC. Protein: CASSFFTFSEQYF.

This clonotype is categorized as medium-sized. This chain connects TRBV6-2 or TRBV6-3 to TRBJ2-1; no firm D call. This CDR3 has 15 residues. Germline assignment: CDR1 MNHEY and CDR2 SVGEGT. With 2 bases removed from V and 8 bases from J, the gap between germline ends came to 16 bases. The CDR3 DNA sequence: TGTGCCAGCAGTTACGCGGAGACCCGTTTTGATGAGCAGTTCTTC. Translation: CASSYAETRFDEQFF.

This clonotype was detected a few times. V and J are TRBV18 and TRBJ2-5, with D uncertain. V dropped 1 base and J dropped 3 bases, with 9 bases sitting between them. CDR1 KGHSH and CDR2 LQKENI come from the germline V gene. The CDR3 has 14 residues. This CDR3 reads CASSPRKAKETQYF. As DNA, the CDR3 is TGTGCCAGCTCACCACGTAAGGCAAAAGAGACCCAGTACTTC. The full variable domain, rest sourced from reference TRBV18 and TRBJ2-5, is NAGVMQNPRHLVRRRGQEARLRCSPMKGHSHVYWYRQLPEEGLKFMVYLQKENIIDESGMPKERFSAEFPKEGPSILRIQQVVRGDSAAYFCASSPRKAKETQYFGPGTRLLVL.

This clonotype qualifies as medium-sized. The V call is TRBV15, the J call TRBJ2-4; no reliable D call. Germline CDR1 and CDR2: LNHNV and YYDKDF (reference sequence). This CDR3 has 15 amino acids. Trimming cost V 8 bases and J 0 bases, with 14 bases left between them. CDR3 DNA sequence: TGTGCCACCTCCATGGCCGGCGGAGCCAAAAACATTCAGTACTTC. This sequence encodes CATSMAGGAKNIQYF.

Judged by abundance, this clonotype is medium-sized. The chain carries TRBV19 and TRBJ1-5, with D perhaps matching TRBD1 (5 bases). The ends were cut back, 3 bases at V and 11 bases at J, with 17 bases in the middle. Germline CDR1 LNHDA, CDR2 SQIVND (reference sequence). The CDR3 consists of 14 residues. In nucleotides, the CDR3 is TGTGCCAGTAGTATCGGGACCGCCTTGGTGGCCCAGCATTTT. Translating gives CASSIGTALVAQHF.

By proportion, this clonotype is medium-sized (0.01 to 0.1%). The gene calls are TRBV29-1 and TRBJ1-5, with 7 bases matching TRBD1. Trimming at V came to 4 bases and at J to 5 bases, leaving 5 bases not matched to a gene. Looked up from germline, CDR1 is SQVTM and CDR2 is ANQGSEA. The CDR3 runs to 13 residues. CDR3 sequence: CSVGDRADQPQHF. The CDR3 DNA sequence: TGCAGCGTTGGCGACAGGGCCGATCAGCCCCAGCATTTT.

CDR3 region: CASSGDRGLISNQPQHF. CDR3 sequence (DNA): TGTGCCAGCAGTGGGGACAGGGGGCTGATAAGCAATCAGCCCCAGCATTTT. The genes are TRBV6-1 and TRBJ1-5; 12 bases agree with TRBD1. The CDR3 consists of 17 residues. The V and J ends lost 4 bases and 1 base, in that order; junction bases with no gene match: 5. Germline V gene data show CDR1 as MNHNS and CDR2 as SASEGT.

This clonotype was detected once. This sequence joins TRBV28 and TRBJ1-2; D unclear. Germline CDR1 reads MDHEN; CDR2 reads SYDVKM. The CDR3 is 14 residues long. The V and J ends lost 5 bases and 4 bases respectively, with 14 bases between them. In nucleotides, the CDR3 is TGTGCCAGCAGTGTGGCTAGATCCTCCTATGGCTACACCTTC. Protein sequence: CASSVARSSYGYTF.

This clonotype is judged medium-sized. The V gene is TRBV6-5, the J gene TRBJ2-1; the match to TRBD2 covers 7 bases. The CDR3 is 13 amino acids. The ends lost 8 bases at V and 10 bases at J; junction bases unmatched: 11. In germline, CDR1 is MNHEY, CDR2 SVGAGI. The CDR3 loop is CASGNSREGEQFF. The CDR3 DNA reads as TGTGCCAGCGGAAACAGCAGGGAGGGAGAGCAGTTCTTC.

The chain carries TRBV5-1 and TRBJ2-1; D not certain. The V and J ends lost 4 bases and 3 bases respectively, with 14 bases between them. Germline CDR1 is SGHRS and CDR2 is YFSETQ. This CDR3 is 15 amino acids long. The CDR3 bases are TGCGCCAGCAGCCCGCAGAGGTCCGACTACAATGAGCAGTTCTTC. Translating it yields CASSPQRSDYNEQFF.

V usage is TRBV7-2 and J usage is TRBJ1-6, with 10 bases matching TRBD1. Germline V gene data show CDR1 as SGHTA and CDR2 as FQGNSA. Unmatched junction bases numbered 3, after V lost 3 bases and J lost 7 bases. The CDR3 length is 15 residues. CDR3 sequence: CASSFRQGANSPLHF. The CDR3 bases are TGTGCCAGCAGCTTCCGACAGGGGGCAAATTCACCCCTCCACTTT. The full variable domain, its missing parts supplied by reference TRBV7-2 and TRBJ1-6, is GAGVSQSPSNKVTEKGKDVELRCDPISGHTALYWYRQSLGQGLEFLIYFQGNSAPDKSGLPSDRFSAERTGGSVSTLTIQRTQQEDSAVYLCASSFRQGANSPLHFGNGTRLTVT.

As regards this clonotype: This clone may be a read error of a much larger clone one base away. The chain is built from TRBV6-2 or TRBV6-3 and TRBJ2-1; D possibly corresponds to TRBD1 (6 bases). Germline CDR1 is MNHEY and CDR2 is SVGEGT. CDR3 length equals 16 residues. DNA for the CDR3: TGTGCCAGCAGTACAGGGTGGGTCCACACCTACAATGCGCAGTTCTTC. Translation gives CASSTGWVHTYNAQFF.

The rearrangement joins TRBV5-1 to TRBJ1-1; D is possibly TRBD1 (5 bases). Germline lookup yields CDR1 SGHRS and CDR2 YFSETQ. This CDR3 has 18 residues. Between the trimmed V and J ends, which lost 4 bases and 2 bases, there was a span of 24 bases. The CDR3: CASSPGLSVGDRNTEAFF. CDR3 sequence (DNA): TGCGCCAGCAGCCCGGGGCTATCGGTGGGCGACAGAAACACTGAAGCTTTCTTT.

This clonotype is termed medium-sized. This chain uses TRBV15 with TRBJ2-1; the D is unclear. The CDR3 totals 18 residues. The V gene's germline CDR1 is LNHNV and CDR2 YYDKDF (reference sequence). V was cut by 1 base and J by 2 bases, with 18 bases left in between. CDR3 loop: CATSRGGNLNPPYNEQFF. The DNA of the CDR3 is TGTGCCACCAGCAGAGGTGGGAACTTGAACCCTCCCTACAATGAGCAGTTCTTC.

The chain couples TRBV9 to TRBJ1-3; no definite D call. The CDR3 loop spans 14 amino acids. Germline V gene lookup returns CDR1 SGDLS and CDR2 YYNGEE. The V gene lost 4 bases and the J gene lost 4 bases, with 12 bases spanning the gap. The CDR3 region is CASSKEGGGNTIYF. The DNA of the CDR3 is TGTGCCAGCAGCAAAGAAGGAGGAGGAAACACCATATATTTT.

By share of the sample, this clonotype is medium-sized. CDR3 bases: TGTGCCACCAGCAGAGCGGCTAGCGGGGAGACCCAGTACTTC. Protein sequence: CATSRAASGETQYF. The genes are TRBV15 and TRBJ2-5; 8 nucleotides align to TRBD2. Germline loops: CDR1 LNHNV, CDR2 YYDKDF (reference sequence). The CDR3 length is 14 residues. Germline trimming cut 1 base from V and 5 bases from J; bases unmatched to any gene: 3.

This clonotype is categorized as medium-sized. The CDR3 reads CASSYSQDSLSGELFF. The CDR3 DNA reads as TGTGCCAGCAGTTACTCCCAGGATAGCTTGAGCGGGGAGCTGTTTTTT. This sequence joins TRBV6-5 and TRBJ2-2; D is ambiguous. This CDR3 has 16 residues. Trimming removed 0 bases at V and 7 bases at J, with 15 bases between. Germline lookup yields CDR1 MNHEY and CDR2 SVGAGI.

This chain connects TRBV27 to TRBJ2-1; TRBD2 aligns across 10 bases. From germline, CDR1 is MNHEY and CDR2 SMNVEV (reference sequence). CDR3 length: 16 residues. V gave up 6 bases and J gave up 2 bases; unmatched junction bases: 7. The CDR3 sequence is CASRDAGTSAYNEQFF. CDR3 bases: TGTGCCAGCAGGGACGCCGGGACTAGCGCCTACAATGAGCAGTTCTTC.

V usage is TRBV6-5 and J usage is TRBJ2-3; 9 bases line up with TRBD2. This CDR3 has 17 residues. V lost 5 bases, J lost 8 bases, and 17 bases stayed unmatched. From germline, CDR1 is MNHEY and CDR2 SVGAGI. The CDR3 nucleotides are TGTGCCAGCAGTAGAGGGGCGGGAGGGGGTATTGGAAGTACGCAGTATTTT. It encodes CASSRGAGGGIGSTQYF.

A few counts support this clonotype. The chain uses TRBV20-1 and TRBJ1-2, with a tentative D call TRBD1 (6 bases). The CDR3 covers 14 residues. Germline assignment: CDR1 DFQATT and CDR2 SNEGSKA (reference sequence). V lost 4 bases to trimming and J lost 1 base, with 13 bases between them. The CDR3 DNA reads as TGCAGTGCTATTAAGGACAGATTTAACTATGGCTACACCTTC. Protein sequence: CSAIKDRFNYGYTF.

This chain uses TRBV20-1 with TRBJ2-1; possibly TRBD1 for D (6 bases). Trimming stripped 4 bases from V and 1 base from J, with 14 bases between. This CDR3 comprises 15 residues. The germline CDR1 and CDR2 sequences are DFQATT and SNEGSKA (reference sequence). The CDR3 sequence is CSATFVQGSYNEQFF. The CDR3 DNA reads TGCAGTGCTACCTTTGTTCAGGGGTCCTACAATGAGCAGTTCTTC.

The chain uses TRBV20-1 and TRBJ1-1, with 9 bases that match TRBD1. From germline, CDR1 is DFQATT and CDR2 SNEGSKA (reference sequence). V was pared by 6 bases and J by 6 bases, with 5 bases of the junction left unmatched. This CDR3 is built from 12 residues. The CDR3 loop reads CSAPRTGAEAFF. Written as DNA, the CDR3 is TGCAGTGCCCCACGGACAGGGGCTGAAGCTTTCTTT.